This T cell receptor beta chain was recorded in a study of patients and donors after allogeneic stem cell transplantation. From the RT-PCR reads, TCRdb called clonotypes with MiXCR, one entry per CDR3 protein. The sample records about 7,100 distinct CDR3 sequences, roughly 13% being singletons. The sample holds many counts of this clonotype. V shed 4 bases, J shed 1 base, and the junction held 3 bases outside the gene matches. Germline CDR1 is SSHAT and CDR2 is FNYEAQ (reference sequence). The CDR3 is made up of 14 amino acids. This rearrangement joins TRBV7-7 to TRBJ2-5; 7 bases align to TRBD2. The TCR sequence derives from a human donor who was either an allogeneic HSCT recipient or a stem cell or donor lymphocyte infusion donor (not recorded which). It is not recorded whose cells these are; they may come from a transplant donor. The sequencing sample was made of blood, either unsorted or a sorted T cell fraction (not recorded which). The CDR3 reads CASSWGGSQETQYF. CDR3 in DNA: TGTGCCAGCAGCTGGGGGGGATCCCAAGAGACCCAGTACTTC.